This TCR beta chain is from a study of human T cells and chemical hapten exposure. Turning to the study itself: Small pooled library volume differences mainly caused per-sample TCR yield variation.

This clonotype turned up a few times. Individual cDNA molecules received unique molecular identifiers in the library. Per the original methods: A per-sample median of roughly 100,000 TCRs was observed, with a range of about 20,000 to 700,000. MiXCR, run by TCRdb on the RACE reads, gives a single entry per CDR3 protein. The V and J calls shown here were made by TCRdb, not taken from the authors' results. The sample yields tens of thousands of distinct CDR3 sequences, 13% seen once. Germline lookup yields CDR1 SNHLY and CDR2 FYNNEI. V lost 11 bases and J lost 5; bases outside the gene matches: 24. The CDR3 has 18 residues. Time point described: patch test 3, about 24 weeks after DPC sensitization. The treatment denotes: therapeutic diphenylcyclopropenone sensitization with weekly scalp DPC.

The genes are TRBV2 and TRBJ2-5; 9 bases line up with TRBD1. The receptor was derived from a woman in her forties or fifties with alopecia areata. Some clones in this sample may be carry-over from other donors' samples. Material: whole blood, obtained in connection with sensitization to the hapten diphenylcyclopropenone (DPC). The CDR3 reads CAANRGRLVGRGSETQYF. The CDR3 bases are TGTGCCGCGAACAGGGGGCGGCTTGTCGGCCGCGGGTCGGAGACCCAGTACTTC.